This T cell receptor (beta chain) comes out of a study of T-cell memory formation after mild COVID-19. At the level of the study: Across donors, TCR clusters were largely donor specific.

Study-level results: Contracting CD8+ clones were enriched in EMRA, CD4+ mainly in CM and EM.

This clonotype occurred many times. The antigen is not known. The CDR3 runs to 12 residues. With 8 bases removed from V and 5 bases from J, the gap between germline ends came to 9 bases. Per germline, CDR1 SGHTA and CDR2 FQGNSA. 5'RACE, which relied on constant-segment primers, yielded TCR alpha and TCR beta cDNA libraries carrying sample barcodes and UMIs. A single record per CDR3 protein comes from TCRdb applying MiXCR to the 5' RACE reads. This sample has a few hundred thousand distinct CDR3 sequences, with approximately 9% found just once. The TCR comes from a man in his late teens or twenties who had mild COVID-19 (a few samples of this study predate the infection). Cell type and time point are not known. The chain couples TRBV7-2 to TRBJ2-2; D not certain. Sequencing was done on a sample of PBMCs or a T cell subset sorted from them (not recorded which). CDR3 protein: CASGPSTGELFF. The CDR3 nucleotides are TGTGCCAGCGGCCCTTCGACCGGGGAGCTGTTTTTT.